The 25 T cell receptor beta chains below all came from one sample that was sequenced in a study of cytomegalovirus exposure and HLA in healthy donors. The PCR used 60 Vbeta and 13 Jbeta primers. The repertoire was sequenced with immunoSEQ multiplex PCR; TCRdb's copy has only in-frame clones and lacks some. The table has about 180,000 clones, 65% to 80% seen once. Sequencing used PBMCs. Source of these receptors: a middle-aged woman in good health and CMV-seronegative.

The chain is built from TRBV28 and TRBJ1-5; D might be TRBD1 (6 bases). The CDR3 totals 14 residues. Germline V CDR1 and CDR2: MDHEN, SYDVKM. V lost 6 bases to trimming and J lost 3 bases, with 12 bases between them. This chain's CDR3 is CASRLEGVNQPQHF. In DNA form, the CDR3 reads TGTGCCAGCAGGCTCGAGGGGGTCAATCAGCCCCAGCATTTT. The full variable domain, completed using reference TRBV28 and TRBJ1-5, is DVKVTQSSRYLVKRTGEKVFLECVQDMDHENMFWYRQDPGLGLRLIYFSYDVKMKEKGDIPEGYSVSREKKERFSLILESASTNQTSMYLCASRLEGVNQPQHFGDGTRLSIL.

The CDR3 DNA reads TGTGCCAGCAGCCTAAAACCTACAGGGGGGACTGAAGCTTTCTTT. Translation: CASSLKPTGGTEAFF. This chain links TRBV5-5 with TRBJ1-1, with 8 bases that match TRBD1. The CDR3 loop spans 15 amino acids. Germline CDR1 SGHKS, CDR2 YYEKEE (reference sequence). Trimming removed 4 bases from V and 5 bases from J; junction bases left unmatched: 10. Drawing the rest from reference TRBV5-5 and TRBJ1-1, the complete variable domain is DAGVTQSPTHLIKTRGQQVTLRCSPISGHKSVSWYQQVLGQGPQFIFQYYEKEERGRGNFPDRFSARQFPNYSSELNVNALLLGDSALYLCASSLKPTGGTEAFFGQGTRLTVV.

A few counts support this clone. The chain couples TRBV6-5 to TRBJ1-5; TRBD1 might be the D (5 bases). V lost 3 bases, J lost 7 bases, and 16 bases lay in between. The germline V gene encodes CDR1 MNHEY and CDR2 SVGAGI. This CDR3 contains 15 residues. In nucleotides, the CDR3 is TGTGCCAGCAGTTATTCGGGCGTTCAGGGCCAGCCCCAGCATTTT. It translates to CASSYSGVQGQPQHF.

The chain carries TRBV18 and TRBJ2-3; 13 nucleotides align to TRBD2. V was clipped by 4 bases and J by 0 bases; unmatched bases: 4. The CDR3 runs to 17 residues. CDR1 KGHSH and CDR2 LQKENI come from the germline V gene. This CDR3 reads CASSRGTSGASTDTQYF. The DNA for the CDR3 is TGTGCCAGCTCACGAGGGACTAGCGGGGCGAGCACAGATACGCAGTATTTT.

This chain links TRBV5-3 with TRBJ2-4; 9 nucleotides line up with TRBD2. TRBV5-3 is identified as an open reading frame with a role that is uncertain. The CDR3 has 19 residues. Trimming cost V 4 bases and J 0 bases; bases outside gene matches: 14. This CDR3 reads CARSAAGGDPQGAKNIQYF. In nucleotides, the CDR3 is TGTGCCAGAAGCGCGGCGGGGGGGGACCCCCAAGGAGCCAAAAACATTCAGTACTTC.

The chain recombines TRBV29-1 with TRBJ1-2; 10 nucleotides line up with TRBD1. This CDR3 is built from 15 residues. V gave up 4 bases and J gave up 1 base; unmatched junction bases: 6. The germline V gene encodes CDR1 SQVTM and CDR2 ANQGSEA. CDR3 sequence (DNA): TGCAGCGTTGGCACCGGGACAGGGGATAACTATGGCTACACCTTC. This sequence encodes CSVGTGTGDNYGYTF. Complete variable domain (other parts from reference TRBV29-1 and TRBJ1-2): SAVISQKPSRDICQRGTSLTIQCQVDSQVTMMFWYRQQPGQSLTLIATANQGSEATYESGFVIDKFPISRPNLTFSTLTVSNMSPEDSSIYLCSVGTGTGDNYGYTFGSGTRLTVV.

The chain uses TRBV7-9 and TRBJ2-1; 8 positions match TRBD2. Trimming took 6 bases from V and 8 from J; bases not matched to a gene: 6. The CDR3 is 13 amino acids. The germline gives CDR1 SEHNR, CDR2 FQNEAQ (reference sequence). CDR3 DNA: TGTGCCAGCAGTACCTTAGCGGGGCATGAGCAGTTCTTC. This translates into CASSTLAGHEQFF.

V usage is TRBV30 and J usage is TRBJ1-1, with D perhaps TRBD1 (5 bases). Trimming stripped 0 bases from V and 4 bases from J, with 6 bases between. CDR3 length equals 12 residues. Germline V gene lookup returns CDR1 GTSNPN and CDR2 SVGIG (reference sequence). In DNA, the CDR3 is TGTGCCTGGAGTGTGGGGGGCACTGAAGCTTTCTTT. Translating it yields CAWSVGGTEAFF.

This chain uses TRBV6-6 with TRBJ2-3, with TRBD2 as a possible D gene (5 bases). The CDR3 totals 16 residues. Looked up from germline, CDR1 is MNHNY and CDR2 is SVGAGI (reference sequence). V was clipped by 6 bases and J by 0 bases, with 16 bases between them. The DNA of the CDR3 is TGTGCCAGCAGCCAGACGGGGAAGGCTAGCACAGATACGCAGTATTTT. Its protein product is CASSQTGKASTDTQYF.

DNA for the CDR3: TGTGCCAGCTCACCCCGGGGGGGCGAAGATACGCAGTATTTT. Protein: CASSPRGGEDTQYF. This rearrangement joins TRBV18 to TRBJ2-3, with 8 nucleotides matching TRBD2. Trimming removed 3 bases from V and 5 bases from J; junction bases left unmatched: 4. This CDR3 contains 14 residues. CDR1 and CDR2 from the germline V gene are KGHSH and LQKENI.

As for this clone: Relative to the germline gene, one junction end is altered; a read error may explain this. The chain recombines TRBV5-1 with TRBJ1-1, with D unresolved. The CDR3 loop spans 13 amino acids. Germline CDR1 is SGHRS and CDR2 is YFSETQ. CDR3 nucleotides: TGCGCCAGCAGGGAGGGCCCGAACACTGAAGCTTCCTTT. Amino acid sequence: CASREGPNTEASF.

CDR3 protein: CASRIGGSNQPQHF. As DNA, the CDR3 is TGTGCCAGCAGAATAGGGGGATCCAATCAGCCCCAGCATTTT. The V gene is TRBV27, the J gene TRBJ1-5, with D maybe TRBD1 (6 bases). The V gene lost 6 bases and the J gene lost 3 bases, with 12 bases spanning the gap. The germline V gene has CDR1 MNHEY and CDR2 SMNVEV (reference sequence). This CDR3 has 14 amino acids.

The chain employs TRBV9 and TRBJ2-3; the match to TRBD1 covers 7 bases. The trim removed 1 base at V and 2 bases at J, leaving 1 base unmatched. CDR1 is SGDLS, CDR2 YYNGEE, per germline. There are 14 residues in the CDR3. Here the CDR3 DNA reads TGTGCCAGCAGCGTAACAGGGGCCACAGATACGCAGTATTTT. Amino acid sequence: CASSVTGATDTQYF.

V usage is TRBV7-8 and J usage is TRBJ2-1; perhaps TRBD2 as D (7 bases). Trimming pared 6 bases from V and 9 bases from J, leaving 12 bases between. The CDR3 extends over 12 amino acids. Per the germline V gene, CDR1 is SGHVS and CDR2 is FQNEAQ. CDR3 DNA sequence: TGTGCCAGCAGTAAAGGGGGGGGTGAGCAGTTCTTC. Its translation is CASSKGGGEQFF.

The CDR3 sequence is CASSLGQGGMNTEAFF. CDR3 sequence (DNA): TGTGCCAGCAGCTTAGGACAGGGTGGAATGAACACTGAAGCTTTCTTT. J is TRBJ1-1 and V is TRBV11-3; 7 nucleotides line up with TRBD1. Losses at the gene ends were 1 base for V and 0 bases for J; bases not matched to a gene: 5. Per the germline V gene, CDR1 is SGHNT and CDR2 is YENEEA. The CDR3 covers 16 residues.

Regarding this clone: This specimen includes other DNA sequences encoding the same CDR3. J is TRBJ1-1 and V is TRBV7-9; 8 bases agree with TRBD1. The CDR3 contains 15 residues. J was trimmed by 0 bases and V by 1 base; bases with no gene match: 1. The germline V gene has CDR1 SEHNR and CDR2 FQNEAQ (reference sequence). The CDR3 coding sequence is TGTGCCAGCAGCTTAGGGACAGGGATGAACACTGAAGCTTTCTTT. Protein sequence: CASSLGTGMNTEAFF.

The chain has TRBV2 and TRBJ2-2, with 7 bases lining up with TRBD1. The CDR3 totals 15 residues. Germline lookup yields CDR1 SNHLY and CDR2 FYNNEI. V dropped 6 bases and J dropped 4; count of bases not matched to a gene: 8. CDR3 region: CASRRTGSSTGELFF. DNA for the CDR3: TGTGCCAGCAGGCGGACAGGATCGAGCACCGGGGAGCTGTTTTTT.

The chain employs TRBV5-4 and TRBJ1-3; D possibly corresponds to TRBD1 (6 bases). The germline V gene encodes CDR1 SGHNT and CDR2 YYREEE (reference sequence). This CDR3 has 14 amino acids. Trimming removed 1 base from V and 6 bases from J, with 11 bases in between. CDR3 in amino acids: CASSLTGWENTIYF. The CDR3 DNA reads TGTGCCAGCAGCTTGACAGGGTGGGAAAACACCATATATTTT.

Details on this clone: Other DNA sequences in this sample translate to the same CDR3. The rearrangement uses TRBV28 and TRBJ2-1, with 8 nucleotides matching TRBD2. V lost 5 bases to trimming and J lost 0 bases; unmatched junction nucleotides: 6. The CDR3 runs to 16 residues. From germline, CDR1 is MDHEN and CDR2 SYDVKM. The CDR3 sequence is CASSPAGETSYNEQFF. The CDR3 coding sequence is TGTGCCAGCAGTCCAGCGGGGGAGACCTCCTACAATGAGCAGTTCTTC.

CDR3 sequence reads: CATGNQGSGNQPQHF. DNA for the CDR3: TGTGCTACAGGGAATCAGGGATCCGGCAATCAGCCCCAGCATTTT. The gene calls are TRBV19 and TRBJ1-5, with a possible D match to TRBD1 (6 bases). Germline-derived CDR1 and CDR2 are LNHDA and SQIVND (reference sequence). There are 15 residues in the CDR3.

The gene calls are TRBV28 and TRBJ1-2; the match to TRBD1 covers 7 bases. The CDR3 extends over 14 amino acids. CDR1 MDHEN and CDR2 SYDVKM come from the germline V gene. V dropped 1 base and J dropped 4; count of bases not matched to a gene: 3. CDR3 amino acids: CASSLLQGSYGYTF. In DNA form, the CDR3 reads TGTGCCAGCAGTTTATTACAGGGGAGCTATGGCTACACCTTC.

CDR3 DNA sequence: TGTGCCAGCAGTGAAATAGGGGGCAATCAGCCCCAGCATTTT. As protein: CASSEIGGNQPQHF. The chain couples TRBV27 to TRBJ1-5; D might be TRBD1 (5 bases). V was shortened by 5 bases and J by 2 bases, with 10 bases between the two germline ends. Germline V gives CDR1 MNHEY, CDR2 SMNVEV (reference sequence). This CDR3 is built from 14 residues.

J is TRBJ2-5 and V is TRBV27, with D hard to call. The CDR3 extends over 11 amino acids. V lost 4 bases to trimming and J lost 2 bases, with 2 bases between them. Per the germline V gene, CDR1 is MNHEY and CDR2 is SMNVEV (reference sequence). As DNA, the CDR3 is TGTGCCAGCAGTTCTCAAGAGACCCAGTACTTC. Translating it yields CASSSQETQYF.

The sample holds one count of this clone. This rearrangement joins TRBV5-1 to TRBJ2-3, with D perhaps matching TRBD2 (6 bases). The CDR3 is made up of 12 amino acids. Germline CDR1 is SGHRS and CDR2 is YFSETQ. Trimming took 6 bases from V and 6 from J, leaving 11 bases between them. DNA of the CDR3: TGCGCCAGCACCGGCGGGGCTGATACGCAGTATTTT. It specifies CASTGGADTQYF. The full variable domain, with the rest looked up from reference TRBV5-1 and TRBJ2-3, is KAGVTQTPRYLIKTRGQQVTLSCSPISGHRSVSWYQQTPGQGLQFLFEYFSETQRNKGNFPGRFSGRQFSNSRSEMNVSTLELGDSALYLCASTGGADTQYFGPGTRLTVL.

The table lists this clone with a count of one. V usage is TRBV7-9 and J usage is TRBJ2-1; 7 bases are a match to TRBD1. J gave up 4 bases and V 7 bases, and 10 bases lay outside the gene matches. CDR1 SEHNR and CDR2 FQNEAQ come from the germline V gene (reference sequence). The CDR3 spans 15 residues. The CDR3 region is CASTPSGTVYNEQFF. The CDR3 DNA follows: TGTGCCAGCACCCCCTCCGGGACAGTTTACAATGAGCAGTTCTTC. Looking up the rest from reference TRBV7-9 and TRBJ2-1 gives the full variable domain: DTGVSQNPRHKITKRGQNVTFRCDPISEHNRLYWYRQTLGQGPEFLTYFQNEAQLEKSRLLSDRFSAERPKGSFSTLEIQRTEQGDSAMYLCASTPSGTVYNEQFFGPGTRLTVL.